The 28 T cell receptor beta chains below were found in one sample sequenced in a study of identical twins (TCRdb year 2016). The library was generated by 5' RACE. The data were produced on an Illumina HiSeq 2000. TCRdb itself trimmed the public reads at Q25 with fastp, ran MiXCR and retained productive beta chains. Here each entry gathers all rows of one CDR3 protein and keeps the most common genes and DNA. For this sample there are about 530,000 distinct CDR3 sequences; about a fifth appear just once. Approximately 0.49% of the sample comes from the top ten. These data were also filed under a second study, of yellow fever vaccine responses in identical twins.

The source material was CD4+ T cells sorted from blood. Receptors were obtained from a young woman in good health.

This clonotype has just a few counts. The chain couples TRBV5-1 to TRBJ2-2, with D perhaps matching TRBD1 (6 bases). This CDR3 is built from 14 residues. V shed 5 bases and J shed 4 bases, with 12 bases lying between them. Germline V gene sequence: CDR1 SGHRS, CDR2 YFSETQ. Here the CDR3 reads CASSQGQATGELFF. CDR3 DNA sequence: TGCGCCAGCAGTCAGGGGCAGGCCACCGGGGAGCTGTTTTTT. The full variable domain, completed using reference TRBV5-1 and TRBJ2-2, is KAGVTQTPRYLIKTRGQQVTLSCSPISGHRSVSWYQQTPGQGLQFLFEYFSETQRNKGNFPGRFSGRQFSNSRSEMNVSTLELGDSALYLCASSQGQATGELFFGEGSRLTVL.

Written as DNA, the CDR3 is TGTGCCAGCAGCCAAGCCTTGACTCCCTACAATGAGCAGTTCTTC. This gives the protein CASSQALTPYNEQFF. The rearrangement uses TRBV4-2 and TRBJ2-1; D is uncertain. CDR1 is LGHNA, CDR2 YNFKEQ, per germline. The CDR3 length is 15 residues. V was trimmed by 1 base and J by 2 bases, leaving 9 bases between them.

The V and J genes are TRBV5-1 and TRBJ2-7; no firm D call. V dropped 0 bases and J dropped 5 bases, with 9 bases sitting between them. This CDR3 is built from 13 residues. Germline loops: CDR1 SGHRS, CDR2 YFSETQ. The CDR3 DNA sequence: TGCGCCAGCAGCTTGGGGTCTCTGGACGAGCAGTACTTC. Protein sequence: CASSLGSLDEQYF.

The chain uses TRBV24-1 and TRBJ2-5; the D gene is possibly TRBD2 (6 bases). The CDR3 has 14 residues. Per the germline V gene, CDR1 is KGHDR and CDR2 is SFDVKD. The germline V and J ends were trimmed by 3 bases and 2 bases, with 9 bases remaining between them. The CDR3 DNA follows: TGTGCCACCAGTGATCACGGGGGACAAGAGACCCAGTACTTC. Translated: CATSDHGGQETQYF.

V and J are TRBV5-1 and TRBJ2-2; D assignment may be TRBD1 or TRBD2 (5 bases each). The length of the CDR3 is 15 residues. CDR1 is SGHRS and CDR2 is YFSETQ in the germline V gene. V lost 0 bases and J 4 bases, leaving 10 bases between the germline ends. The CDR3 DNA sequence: TGCGCCAGCAGCTTGGCCCGGGGCATCACCGGGGAGCTGTTTTTT. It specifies CASSLARGITGELFF.

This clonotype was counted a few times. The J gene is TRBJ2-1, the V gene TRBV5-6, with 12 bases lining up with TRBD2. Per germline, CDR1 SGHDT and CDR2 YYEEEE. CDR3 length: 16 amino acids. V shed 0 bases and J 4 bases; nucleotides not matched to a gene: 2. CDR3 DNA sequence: TGTGCCAGCAGCTTGGGCGGACTAGCGGGGTACAATGAGCAGTTCTTC. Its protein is CASSLGGLAGYNEQFF.

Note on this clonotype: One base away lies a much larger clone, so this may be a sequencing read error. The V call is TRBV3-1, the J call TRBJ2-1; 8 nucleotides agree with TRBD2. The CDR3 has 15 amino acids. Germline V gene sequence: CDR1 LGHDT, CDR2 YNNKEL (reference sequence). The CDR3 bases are TGTGCCAGCAGCCCCAGCGGGGGCTCCTACAATGAGCAGTCCTTC. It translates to CASSPSGGSYNEQSF.

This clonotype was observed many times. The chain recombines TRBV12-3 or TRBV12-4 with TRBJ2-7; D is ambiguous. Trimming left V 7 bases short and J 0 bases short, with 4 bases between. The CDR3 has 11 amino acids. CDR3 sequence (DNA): TGTGCCAGCAAATCCTCCTACGAGCAGTACTTC. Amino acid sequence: CASKSSYEQYF.

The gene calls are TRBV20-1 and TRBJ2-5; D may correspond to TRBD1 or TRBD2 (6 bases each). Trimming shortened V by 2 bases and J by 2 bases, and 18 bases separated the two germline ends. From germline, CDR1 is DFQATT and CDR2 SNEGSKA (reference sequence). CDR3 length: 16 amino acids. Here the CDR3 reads CSARRAGGDKQETQYF. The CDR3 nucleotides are TGCAGTGCTAGACGGGCGGGCGGGGACAAACAAGAGACCCAGTACTTC.

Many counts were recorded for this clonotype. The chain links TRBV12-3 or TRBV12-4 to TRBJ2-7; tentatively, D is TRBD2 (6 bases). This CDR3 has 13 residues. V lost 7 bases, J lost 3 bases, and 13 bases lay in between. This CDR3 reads CASNWRGDYEQYF. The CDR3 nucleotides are TGTGCCAGCAATTGGAGGGGAGACTACGAGCAGTACTTC.

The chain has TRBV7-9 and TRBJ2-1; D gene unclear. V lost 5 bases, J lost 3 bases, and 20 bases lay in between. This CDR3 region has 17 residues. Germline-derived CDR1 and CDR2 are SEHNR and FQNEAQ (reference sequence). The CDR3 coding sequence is TGTGCCAGCAGCCAACCACCGACGGCGTCAGTCTACAATGAGCAGTTCTTC. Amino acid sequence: CASSQPPTASVYNEQFF. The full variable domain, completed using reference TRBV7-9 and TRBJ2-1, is DTGVSQNPRHKITKRGQNVTFRCDPISEHNRLYWYRQTLGQGPEFLTYFQNEAQLEKSRLLSDRFSAERPKGSFSTLEIQRTEQGDSAMYLCASSQPPTASVYNEQFFGPGTRLTVL.

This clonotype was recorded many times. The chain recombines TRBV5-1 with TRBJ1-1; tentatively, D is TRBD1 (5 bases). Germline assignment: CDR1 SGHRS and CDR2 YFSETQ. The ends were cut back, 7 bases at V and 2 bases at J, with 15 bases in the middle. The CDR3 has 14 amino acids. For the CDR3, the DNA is TGCGCCAGCCGGAAAACAGGAGTAAACACTGAAGCTTTCTTT. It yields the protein CASRKTGVNTEAFF.

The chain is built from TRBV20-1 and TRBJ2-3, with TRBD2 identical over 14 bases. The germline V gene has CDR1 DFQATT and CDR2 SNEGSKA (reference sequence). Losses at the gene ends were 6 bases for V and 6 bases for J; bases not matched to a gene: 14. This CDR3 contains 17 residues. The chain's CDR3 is CSAKKATGLAGVDTQYF. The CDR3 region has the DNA TGCAGTGCAAAAAAAGCTACGGGACTAGCGGGGGTGGATACGCAGTATTTT.

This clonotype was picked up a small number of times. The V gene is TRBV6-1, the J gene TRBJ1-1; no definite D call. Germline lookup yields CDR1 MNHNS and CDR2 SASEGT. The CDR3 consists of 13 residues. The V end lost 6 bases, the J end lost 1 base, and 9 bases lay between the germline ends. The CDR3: CASRTEGNTEAFF. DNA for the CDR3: TGTGCCAGCAGGACGGAGGGGAACACTGAAGCTTTCTTT.

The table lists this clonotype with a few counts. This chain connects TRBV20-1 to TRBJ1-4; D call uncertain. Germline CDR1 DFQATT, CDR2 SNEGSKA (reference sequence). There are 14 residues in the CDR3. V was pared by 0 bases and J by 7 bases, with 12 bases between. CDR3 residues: CSARDLGGGEKLFF. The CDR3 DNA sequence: TGCAGTGCTAGAGATCTTGGCGGAGGTGAAAAACTGTTTTTT.

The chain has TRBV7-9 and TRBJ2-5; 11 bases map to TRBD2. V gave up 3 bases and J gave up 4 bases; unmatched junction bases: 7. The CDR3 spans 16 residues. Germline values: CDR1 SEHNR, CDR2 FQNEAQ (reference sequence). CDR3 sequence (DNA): TGTGCCAGCAGCTTGGCGGGACTAGCGGCAAGAGAGACCCAGTACTTC. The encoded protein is CASSLAGLAARETQYF.

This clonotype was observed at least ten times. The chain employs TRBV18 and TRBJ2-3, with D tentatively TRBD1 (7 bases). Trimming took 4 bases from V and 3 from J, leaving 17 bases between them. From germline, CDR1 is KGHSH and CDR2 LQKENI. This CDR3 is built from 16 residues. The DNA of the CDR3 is TGTGCCAGCTCACAGAACTCAGGGGGGACGACAGATACGCAGTATTTT. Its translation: CASSQNSGGTTDTQYF.

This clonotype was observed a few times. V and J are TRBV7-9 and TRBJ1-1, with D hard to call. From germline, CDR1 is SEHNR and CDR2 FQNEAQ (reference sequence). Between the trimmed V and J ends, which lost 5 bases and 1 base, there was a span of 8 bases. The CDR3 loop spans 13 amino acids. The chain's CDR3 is CASSLQQNTEAFF. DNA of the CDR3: TGTGCCAGCAGCCTACAGCAGAACACTGAAGCTTTCTTT.

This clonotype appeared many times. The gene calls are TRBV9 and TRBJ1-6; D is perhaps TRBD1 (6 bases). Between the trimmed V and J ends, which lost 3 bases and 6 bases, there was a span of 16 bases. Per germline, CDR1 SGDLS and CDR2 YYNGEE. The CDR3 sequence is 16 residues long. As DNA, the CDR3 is TGTGCCAGCAGCGAGAGACAGGACTGGCGTAATTCACCCCTCCACTTT. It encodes CASSERQDWRNSPLHF.

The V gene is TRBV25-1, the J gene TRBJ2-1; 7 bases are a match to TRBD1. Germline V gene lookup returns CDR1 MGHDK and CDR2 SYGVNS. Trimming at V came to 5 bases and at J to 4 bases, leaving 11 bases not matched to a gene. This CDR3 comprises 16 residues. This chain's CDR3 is CASSPRGTAKYNEQFF. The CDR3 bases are TGTGCCAGCAGTCCCAGGGGGACAGCGAAGTACAATGAGCAGTTCTTC.

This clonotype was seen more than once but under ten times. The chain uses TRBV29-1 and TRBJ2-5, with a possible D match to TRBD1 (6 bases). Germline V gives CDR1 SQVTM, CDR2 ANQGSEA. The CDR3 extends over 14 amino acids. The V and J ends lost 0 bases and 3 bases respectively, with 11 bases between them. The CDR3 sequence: CSVEEWTAEETQYF. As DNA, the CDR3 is TGCAGCGTTGAAGAGTGGACAGCTGAAGAGACCCAGTACTTC.

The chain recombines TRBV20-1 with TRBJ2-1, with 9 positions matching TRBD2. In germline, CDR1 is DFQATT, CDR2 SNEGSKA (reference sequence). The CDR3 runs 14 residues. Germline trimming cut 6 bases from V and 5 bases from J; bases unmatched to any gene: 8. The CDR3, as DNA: TGCAGTGCCCCAGCGGGACTAGCAGACAATGAGCAGTTCTTC. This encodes CSAPAGLADNEQFF.

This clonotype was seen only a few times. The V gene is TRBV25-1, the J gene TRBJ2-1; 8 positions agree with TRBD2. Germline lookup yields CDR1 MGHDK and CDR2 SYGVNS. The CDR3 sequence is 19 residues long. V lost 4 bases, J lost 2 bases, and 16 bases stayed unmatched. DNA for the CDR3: TGTGCCAGCAGTGGCCCCGTAAGGGGAACTAGCGGAACCTACAATGAGCAGTTCTTC. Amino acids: CASSGPVRGTSGTYNEQFF.

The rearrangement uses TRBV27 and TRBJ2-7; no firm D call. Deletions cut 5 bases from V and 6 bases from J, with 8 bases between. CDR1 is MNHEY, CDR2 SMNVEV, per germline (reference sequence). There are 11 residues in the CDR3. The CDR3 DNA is TGTGCCAGCAGTACGAGACGCGAGCAGTACGTC. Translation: CASSTRREQYV.

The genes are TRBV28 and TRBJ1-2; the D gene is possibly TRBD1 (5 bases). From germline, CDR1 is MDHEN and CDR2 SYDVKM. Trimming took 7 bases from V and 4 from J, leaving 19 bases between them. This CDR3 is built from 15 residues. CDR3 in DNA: TGTGCCAGCAATCCCCAGGGATTTCAATTCTATGGCTACACCTTC. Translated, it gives CASNPQGFQFYGYTF.

The CDR3 nucleotides read TGCGCCAGCAGCTCGCCAGGGAATGAAAAACTGTTTTTT. It yields the protein CASSSPGNEKLFF. The chain uses TRBV5-1 and TRBJ1-4; tentative D call: TRBD1 (5 bases). Germline-derived CDR1 and CDR2 are SGHRS and YFSETQ. This CDR3 is 13 amino acids long. Between the trimmed V and J ends, which lost 3 bases and 5 bases, there was a span of 8 bases.

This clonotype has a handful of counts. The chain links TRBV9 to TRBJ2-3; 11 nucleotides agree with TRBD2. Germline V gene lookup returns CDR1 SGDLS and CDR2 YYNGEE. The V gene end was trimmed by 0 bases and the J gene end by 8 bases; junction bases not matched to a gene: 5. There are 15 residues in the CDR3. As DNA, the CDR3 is TGTGCCAGCAGCGTAGGACTAGCGGGAATAGGTACGCAGTATTTT. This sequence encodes CASSVGLAGIGTQYF.

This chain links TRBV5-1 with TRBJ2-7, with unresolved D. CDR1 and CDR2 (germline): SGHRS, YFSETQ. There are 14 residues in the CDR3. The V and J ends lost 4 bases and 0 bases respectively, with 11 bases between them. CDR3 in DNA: TGCGCCAGCAGCCCTACGGTGAGCTCCTACGAGCAGTACTTC. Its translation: CASSPTVSSYEQYF.